These T cell receptor beta chains were read from a single sample in a study of CD8 T cells in ankylosing spondylitis. TCRdb analysed the 5' RACE reads with MiXCR anew, one entry per CDR3 protein. The sample contains some 120,000 distinct CDR3 sequences, roughly an eighth of which appear only once. Sample: blood, either unsorted or a sorted T cell fraction (not recorded which). The receptors here all came from a female donor with ankylosing spondylitis or in good health (not recorded which). Each CDR3 is given with its conserved first and last residue. The D gene is left open where the match is weak.

j_gene: TRBJ2-7
v_gene: TRBV20-1
d_gene: TRBD2
CDR3aa: CSATGQRGGAYEQYF

j_gene: TRBJ1-1
v_gene: TRBV20-1
d_gene: TRBD1
CDR3aa: CSARADRGREAFF

j_gene: TRBJ2-7
v_gene: TRBV12-3/TRBV12-4
d_gene: -
CDR3aa: CASSFLAGSEQYF

j_gene: TRBJ1-2
v_gene: TRBV21-1
d_gene: -
CDR3aa: CASRTVKVGHGYGYTF

j_gene: TRBJ2-5
v_gene: TRBV29-1
d_gene: -
CDR3aa: CSVEFRGETQYF

j_gene: TRBJ2-7
v_gene: TRBV20-1
d_gene: -
CDR3aa: CSARDWGSSYEQYF

j_gene: TRBJ2-7
v_gene: TRBV6-5
d_gene: TRBD1
CDR3aa: CASSHRGLSYEQYF

j_gene: TRBJ2-7
v_gene: TRBV9
d_gene: TRBD1
CDR3aa: CASSAQGTGYYEQYF

j_gene: TRBJ1-2
v_gene: TRBV9
d_gene: -
CDR3aa: CASSVVADPSYGYTF

j_gene: TRBJ2-1
v_gene: TRBV12-3/TRBV12-4
d_gene: -
CDR3aa: CASTVYIGGRRDEQFF